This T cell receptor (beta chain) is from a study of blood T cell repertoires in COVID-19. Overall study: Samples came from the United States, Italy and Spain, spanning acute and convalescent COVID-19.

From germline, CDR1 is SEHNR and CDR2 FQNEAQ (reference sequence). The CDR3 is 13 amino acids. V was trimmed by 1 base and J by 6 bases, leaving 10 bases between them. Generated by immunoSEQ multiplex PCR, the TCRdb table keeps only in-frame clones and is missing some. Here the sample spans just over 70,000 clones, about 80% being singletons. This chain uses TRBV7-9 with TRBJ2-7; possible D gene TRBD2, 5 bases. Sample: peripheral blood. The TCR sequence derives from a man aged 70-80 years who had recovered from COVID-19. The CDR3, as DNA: TGTGCCAGCAGCTTAGAGGCGGGTCGCGAGCAGTACTTC. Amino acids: CASSLEAGREQYF.